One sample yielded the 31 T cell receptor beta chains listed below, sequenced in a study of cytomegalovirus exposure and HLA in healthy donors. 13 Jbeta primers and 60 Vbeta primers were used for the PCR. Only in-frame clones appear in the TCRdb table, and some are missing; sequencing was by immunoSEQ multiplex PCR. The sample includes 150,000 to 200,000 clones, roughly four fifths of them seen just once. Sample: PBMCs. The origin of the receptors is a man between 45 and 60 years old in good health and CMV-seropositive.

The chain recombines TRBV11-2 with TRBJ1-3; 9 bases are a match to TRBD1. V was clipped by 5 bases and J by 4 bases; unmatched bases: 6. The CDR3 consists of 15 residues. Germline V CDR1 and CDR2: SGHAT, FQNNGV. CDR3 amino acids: CASSRGTGFGNTIYF. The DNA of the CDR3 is TGTGCCAGCAGCCGAGGGACAGGGTTCGGAAACACCATATATTTT.

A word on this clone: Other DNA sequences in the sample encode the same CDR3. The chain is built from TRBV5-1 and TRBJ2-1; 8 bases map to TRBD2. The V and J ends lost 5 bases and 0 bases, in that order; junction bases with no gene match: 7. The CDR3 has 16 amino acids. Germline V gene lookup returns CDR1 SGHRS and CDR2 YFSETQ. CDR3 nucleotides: TGCGCCAGCAGTTTGAGTGCGGGGGGCTCCTACAATGAGCAGTTCTTC. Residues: CASSLSAGGSYNEQFF.

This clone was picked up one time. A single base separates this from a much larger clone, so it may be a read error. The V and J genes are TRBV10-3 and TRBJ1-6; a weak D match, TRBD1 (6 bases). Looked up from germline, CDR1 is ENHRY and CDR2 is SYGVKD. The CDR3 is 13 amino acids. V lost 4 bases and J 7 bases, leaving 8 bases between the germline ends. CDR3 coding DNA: TGTGCCATCAGTGGGACAGAGAATTCACCCCTCCACTTT. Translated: CAISGTENSPLHF.

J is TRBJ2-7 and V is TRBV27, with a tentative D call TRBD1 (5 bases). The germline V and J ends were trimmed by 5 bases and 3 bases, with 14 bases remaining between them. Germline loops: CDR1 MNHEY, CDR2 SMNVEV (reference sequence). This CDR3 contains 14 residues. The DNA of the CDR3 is TGTGCCAGCAGTGCACAGGTCCCATACTACGAGCAGTACTTC. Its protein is CASSAQVPYYEQYF.

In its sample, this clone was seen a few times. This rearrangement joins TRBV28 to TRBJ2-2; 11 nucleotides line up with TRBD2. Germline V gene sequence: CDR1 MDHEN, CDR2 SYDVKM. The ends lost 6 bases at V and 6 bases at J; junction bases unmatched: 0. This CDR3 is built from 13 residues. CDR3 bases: TGTGCCAGCAGGACTAGCGGGGCCGGGGAGCTGTTTTTT. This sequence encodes CASRTSGAGELFF.

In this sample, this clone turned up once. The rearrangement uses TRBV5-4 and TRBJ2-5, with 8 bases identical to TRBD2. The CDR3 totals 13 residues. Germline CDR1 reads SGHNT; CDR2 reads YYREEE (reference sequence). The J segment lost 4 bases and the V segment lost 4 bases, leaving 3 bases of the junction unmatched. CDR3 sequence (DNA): TGTGCCAGCAGCCCCGGGGGGGCAGAGACCCAGTACTTC. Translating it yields CASSPGGAETQYF.

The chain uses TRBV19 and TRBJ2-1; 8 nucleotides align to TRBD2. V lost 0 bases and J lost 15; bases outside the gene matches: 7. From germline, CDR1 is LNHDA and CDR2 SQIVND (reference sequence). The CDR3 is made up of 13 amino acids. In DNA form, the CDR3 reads TGTGCCAGTAGTATAGATCTTGTGACTAGCGCGTTCTTC. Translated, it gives CASSIDLVTSAFF.

The CDR3 reads CAWRSGLVTEAFF. The CDR3 region has the DNA TGTGCCTGGAGGTCGGGATTAGTCACTGAAGCTTTCTTT. This sequence joins TRBV30 and TRBJ1-1; no definite D call. Germline values: CDR1 GTSNPN, CDR2 SVGIG (reference sequence). V lost 3 bases and J lost 4, with 12 bases in between. This CDR3 is 13 amino acids long. Complete variable domain (other parts from reference TRBV30 and TRBJ1-1): SQTIHQWPATLVQPVGSPLSLECTVEGTSNPNLYWYRQAAGRGLQLLFYSVGIGQISSEVPQNLSASRPQDRQFILSSKKLLLSDSGFYLCAWRSGLVTEAFFGQGTRLTVV.

CDR3 sequence reads: CASSLVSGGLDTQYF. CDR3 bases: TGTGCCAGCAGCTTAGTGAGTGGAGGTCTGGATACGCAGTATTTT. The chain uses TRBV11-2 and TRBJ2-3; perhaps TRBD2 as D (5 bases). Trimming shortened V by 1 base and J by 6 bases, and 14 bases separated the two germline ends. CDR1 is SGHAT, CDR2 FQNNGV, per germline. The CDR3 length is 15 residues.

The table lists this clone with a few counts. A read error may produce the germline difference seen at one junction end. This CDR3 reads CASSRGGDTGELFF. CDR3 bases: TGTGCTAGCAGCCGAGGCGGGGACACCGGGGAGCTGTTTTTT. The chain joins TRBV7-7 to TRBJ2-2; tentative D call: TRBD2 (6 bases). The CDR3 runs to 14 residues. Germline CDR1 is SSHAT and CDR2 is FNYEAQ (reference sequence).

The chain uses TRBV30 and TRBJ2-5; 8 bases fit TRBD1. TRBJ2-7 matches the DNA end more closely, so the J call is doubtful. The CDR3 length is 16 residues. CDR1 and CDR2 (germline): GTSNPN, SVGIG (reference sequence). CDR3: CAWSMTTGTGGYEQYF. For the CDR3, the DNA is TGTGCCTGGAGTATGACTACCGGGACAGGCGGCTACGAGCAGTACTTC.

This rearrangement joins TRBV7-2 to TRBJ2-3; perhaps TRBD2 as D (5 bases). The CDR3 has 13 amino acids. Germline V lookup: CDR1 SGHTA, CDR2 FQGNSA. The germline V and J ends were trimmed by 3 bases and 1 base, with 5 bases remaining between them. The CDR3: CASSFSGTDTQYF. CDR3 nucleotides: TGTGCCAGCAGCTTTAGCGGCACAGATACGCAGTATTTT. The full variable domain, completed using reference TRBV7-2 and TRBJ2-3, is GAGVSQSPSNKVTEKGKDVELRCDPISGHTALYWYRQSLGQGLEFLIYFQGNSAPDKSGLPSDRFSAERTGGSVSTLTIQRTQQEDSAVYLCASSFSGTDTQYFGPGTRLTVL.

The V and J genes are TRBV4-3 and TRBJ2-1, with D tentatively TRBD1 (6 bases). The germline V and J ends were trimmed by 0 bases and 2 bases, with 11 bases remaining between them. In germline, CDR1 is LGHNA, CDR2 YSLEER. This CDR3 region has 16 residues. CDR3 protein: CASSQDFGQPYNEQFF. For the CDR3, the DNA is TGCGCCAGCAGCCAAGATTTCGGACAGCCCTACAATGAGCAGTTCTTC.

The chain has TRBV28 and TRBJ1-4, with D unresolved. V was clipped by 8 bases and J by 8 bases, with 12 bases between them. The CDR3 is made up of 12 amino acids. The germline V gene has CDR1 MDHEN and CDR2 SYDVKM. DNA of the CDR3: TGTGCCAGCTCGGCAGGCCGCGAAAAACTGTTTTTT. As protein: CASSAGREKLFF. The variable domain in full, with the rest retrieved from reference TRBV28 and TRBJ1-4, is DVKVTQSSRYLVKRTGEKVFLECVQDMDHENMFWYRQDPGLGLRLIYFSYDVKMKEKGDIPEGYSVSREKKERFSLILESASTNQTSMYLCASSAGREKLFFGSGTQLSVL.

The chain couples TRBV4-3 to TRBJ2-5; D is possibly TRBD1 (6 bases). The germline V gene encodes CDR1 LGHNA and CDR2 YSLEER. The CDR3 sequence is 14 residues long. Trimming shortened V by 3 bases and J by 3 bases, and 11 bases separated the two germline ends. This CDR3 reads CASSQDRPKETQYF. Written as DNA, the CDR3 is TGCGCCAGCAGCCAGGACAGACCCAAAGAGACCCAGTACTTC.

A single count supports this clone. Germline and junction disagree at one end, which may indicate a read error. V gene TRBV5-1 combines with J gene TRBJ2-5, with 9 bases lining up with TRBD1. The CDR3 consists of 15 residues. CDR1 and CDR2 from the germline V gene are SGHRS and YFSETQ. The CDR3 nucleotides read TGCGCCAGCAGCGGCGGGACAGGGACTCAAGAGGCCCAGTACTTC. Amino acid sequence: CASSGGTGTQEAQYF. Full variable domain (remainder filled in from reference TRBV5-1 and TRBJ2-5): KAGVTQTPRYLIKTRGQQVTLSCSPISGHRSVSWYQQTPGQGLQFLFEYFSETQRNKGNFPGRFSGRQFSNSRSEMNVSTLELGDSALYLCASSGGTGTQEAQYFGPGTRLLVL.

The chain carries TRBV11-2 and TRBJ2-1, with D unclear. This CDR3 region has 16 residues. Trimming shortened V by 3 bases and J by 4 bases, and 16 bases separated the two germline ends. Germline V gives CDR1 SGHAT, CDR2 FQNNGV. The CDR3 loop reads CASSFLVEAVYNEQFF. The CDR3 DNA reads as TGTGCCAGCAGCTTTCTGGTTGAGGCGGTTTACAATGAGCAGTTCTTC.

The CDR3 DNA sequence: TGCGCCAGCAGCCAAGGGGGGCTAGCGGGAGTTGAGCAGTACTTC. Translated, it gives CASSQGGLAGVEQYF. The chain recombines TRBV5-1 with TRBJ2-7, with 10 positions matching TRBD2. Germline trimming cut 4 bases from V and 7 bases from J; bases unmatched to any gene: 11. Germline V gene sequence: CDR1 SGHRS, CDR2 YFSETQ. The CDR3 runs to 15 residues.

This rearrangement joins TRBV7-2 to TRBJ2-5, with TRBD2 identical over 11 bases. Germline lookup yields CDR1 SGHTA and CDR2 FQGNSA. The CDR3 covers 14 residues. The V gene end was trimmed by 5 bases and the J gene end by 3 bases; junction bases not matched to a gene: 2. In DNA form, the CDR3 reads TGTGCCAGCAGCGGTAGCGGGGGGGAAGAGACCCAGTACTTC. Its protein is CASSGSGGEETQYF.

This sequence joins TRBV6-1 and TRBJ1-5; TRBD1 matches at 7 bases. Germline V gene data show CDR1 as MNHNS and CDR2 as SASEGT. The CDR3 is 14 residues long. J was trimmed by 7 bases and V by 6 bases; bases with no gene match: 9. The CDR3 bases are TGTGCCAGCAGGCGCGGACAGGACCCCCAGCCCCAGCATTTT. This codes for CASRRGQDPQPQHF.

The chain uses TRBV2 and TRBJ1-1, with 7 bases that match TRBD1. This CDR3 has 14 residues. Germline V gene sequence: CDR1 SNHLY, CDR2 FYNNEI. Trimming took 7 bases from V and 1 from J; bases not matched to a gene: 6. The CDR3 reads CASTGGRSNTEAFF. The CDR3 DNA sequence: TGTGCCAGCACAGGGGGACGTTCGAACACTGAAGCTTTCTTT.

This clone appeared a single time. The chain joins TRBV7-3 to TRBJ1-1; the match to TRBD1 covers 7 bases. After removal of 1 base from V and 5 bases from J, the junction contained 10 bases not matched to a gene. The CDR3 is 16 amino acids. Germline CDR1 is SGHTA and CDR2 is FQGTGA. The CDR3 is CASSLNGRGVGTEAFF. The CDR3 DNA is TGTGCCAGCAGCTTAAACGGCAGGGGGGTGGGTACTGAAGCTTTCTTT.

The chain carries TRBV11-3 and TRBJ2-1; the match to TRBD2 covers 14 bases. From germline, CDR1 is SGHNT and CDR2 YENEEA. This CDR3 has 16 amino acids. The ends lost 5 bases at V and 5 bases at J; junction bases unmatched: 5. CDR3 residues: CASSNRLAGGHNEQFF. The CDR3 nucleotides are TGTGCCAGCAGCAACCGACTAGCGGGGGGGCACAATGAGCAGTTCTTC.

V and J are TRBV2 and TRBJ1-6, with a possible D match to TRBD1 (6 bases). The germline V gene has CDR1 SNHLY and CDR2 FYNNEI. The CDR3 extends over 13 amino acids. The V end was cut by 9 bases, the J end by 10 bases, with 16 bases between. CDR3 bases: TGTGCCAGTGAACTACAGGGAACCTCACCCCTCCACTTT. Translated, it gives CASELQGTSPLHF.

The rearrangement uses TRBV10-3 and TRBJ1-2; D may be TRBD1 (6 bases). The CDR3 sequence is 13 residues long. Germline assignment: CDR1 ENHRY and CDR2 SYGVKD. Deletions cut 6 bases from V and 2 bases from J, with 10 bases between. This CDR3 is CAISDTGNYGYTF. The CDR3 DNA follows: TGTGCCATCAGCGATACAGGGAACTATGGCTACACCTTC.

The CDR3 DNA follows: TGCGCCAGCAGCTTGTTTTGGGACAGCAACACCGGGGAGCTGTTTTTT. It encodes CASSLFWDSNTGELFF. The rearrangement links TRBV5-1 to TRBJ2-2; TRBD1 agrees at 7 bases. With 1 base clipped from V and 2 bases from J, the junction kept 5 bases outside the gene matches. This CDR3 contains 16 residues. Per germline, CDR1 SGHRS and CDR2 YFSETQ.

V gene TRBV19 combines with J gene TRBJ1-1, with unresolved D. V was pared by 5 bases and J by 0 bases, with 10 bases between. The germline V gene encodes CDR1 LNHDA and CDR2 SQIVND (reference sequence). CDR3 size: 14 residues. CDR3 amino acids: CASSRRGMNTEAFF. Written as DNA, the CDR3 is TGTGCCAGTAGTCGTAGAGGGATGAACACTGAAGCTTTCTTT.

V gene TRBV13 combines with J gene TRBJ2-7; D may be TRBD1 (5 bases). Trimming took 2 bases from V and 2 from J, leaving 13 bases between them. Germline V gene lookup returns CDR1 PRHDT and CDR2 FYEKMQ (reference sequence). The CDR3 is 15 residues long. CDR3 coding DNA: TGTGCCAGCAGCTTACTTACACCAGGGACCTACGAGCAGTACTTC. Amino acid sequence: CASSLLTPGTYEQYF.

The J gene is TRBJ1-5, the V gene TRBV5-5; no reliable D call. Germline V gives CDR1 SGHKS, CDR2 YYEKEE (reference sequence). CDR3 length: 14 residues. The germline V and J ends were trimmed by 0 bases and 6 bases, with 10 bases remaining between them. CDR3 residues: CASSLVGGSQPQHF. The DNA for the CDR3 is TGTGCCAGCAGCTTGGTTGGTGGGAGTCAGCCCCAGCATTTT.

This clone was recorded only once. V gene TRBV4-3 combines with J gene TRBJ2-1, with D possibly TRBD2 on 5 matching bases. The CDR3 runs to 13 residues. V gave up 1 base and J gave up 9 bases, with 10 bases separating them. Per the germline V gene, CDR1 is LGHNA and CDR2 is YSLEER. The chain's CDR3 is CASSQGEGGEQFF. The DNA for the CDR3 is TGCGCCAGCAGCCAAGGAGAGGGCGGTGAGCAGTTCTTC.

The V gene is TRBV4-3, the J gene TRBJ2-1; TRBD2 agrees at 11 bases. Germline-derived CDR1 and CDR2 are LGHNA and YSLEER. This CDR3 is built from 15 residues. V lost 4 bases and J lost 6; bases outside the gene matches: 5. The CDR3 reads CASSLLSGGANEQFF. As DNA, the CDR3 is TGCGCCAGCAGCCTACTTAGCGGGGGGGCCAATGAGCAGTTCTTC.